The TCR beta chain under discussion was sequenced for a study of beta chain features in type 1 diabetes. This clone has a handful of counts. What it recognizes is unknown. The study reverse transcribed the entire isolated RNA, so it sequenced expressed TCRB transcripts. TCRdb keeps only in-frame clones here, not all; method: immunoSEQ multiplex PCR. The sample comprises 40,000 to 65,000 clones, around 60% of which are singletons, and 0.29% rests with the top ten. Study outcomes and limitations: Sampled from patients, naive, central memory and Treg TCRB repertoires appeared more similar than those sampled from healthy donors. Within each of all four CD4+ subsets, Type 1 diabetes patients had TCRB CDR3s that were moderately but significantly shorter. There was a possibility that cDNA sequencing over-represented cells with high TCR expression.

Germline CDR1 is SNHLY and CDR2 is FYNNEI. V dropped 3 bases and J dropped 7; count of bases not matched to a gene: 6. The CDR3 is 14 residues long. The TCR was taken from a woman aged 30 to 39 with type 1 diabetes. The source material was stem cell memory CD4+ T cells from blood. The rearrangement uses TRBV2 and TRBJ1-5; 7 nucleotides align to TRBD1. CDR3 DNA sequence: TGTGCCAGCAGTGATTGGTCAGGGGGACAGCCCCAGCATTTT. This codes for CASSDWSGGQPQHF.